This TCR beta chain was sequenced during a study of T-cell reconstitution after alpha-beta-depleted transplantation in children. The length of the CDR3 is 14 residues. V lost 4 bases and J lost 3; bases outside the gene matches: 4. In germline, CDR1 is SQVTM, CDR2 ANQGSEA. The library targeted TCRbeta and was prepared with unique molecular identifiers. Each CDR3 protein gets one entry after TCRdb re-called the PCR reads with MiXCR. The sample records around 670,000 distinct CDR3 sequences, around 13% being singletons. This sequence was found in a girl aged 2 to 9 with congenital amegakaryocytic thrombocytopenia, due to receive a stem cell transplant. The chain joins TRBV29-1 to TRBJ2-3; 10 bases are a match to TRBD2. Source: PBMCs, taken before TCRalphabeta/CD19-depleted stem cell transplant. The CDR3 DNA follows: TGCAGCGTTGGGGGACTAGCGAGGACAGATACGCAGTATTTT. This translates into CSVGGLARTDTQYF.